These 4 T cell receptor beta chains came from one sample sequenced in a study of CD8 T cells in ankylosing spondylitis. Via MiXCR, TCRdb re-called the 5' RACE reads, giving one row per CDR3 protein. Of 190,000 or so distinct CDR3 sequences listed, around 13% are singletons. The sample consisted of blood, either unsorted or a sorted T cell fraction (not recorded which). All receptors come from a male donor with ankylosing spondylitis or in good health (not recorded which).

This clonotype was counted between two and nine times. J is TRBJ2-5 and V is TRBV7-9; 9 bases match TRBD1. Germline-derived CDR1 and CDR2 are SEHNR and FQNEAQ (reference sequence). V lost 4 bases, J lost 3 bases, and 6 bases stayed unmatched. This CDR3 spans 15 amino acids. CDR3: CASSSFRDREETQYF. The CDR3, as DNA: TGTGCCAGCAGCTCCTTCCGGGACAGGGAAGAGACCCAGTACTTC.

This clonotype was picked up a small number of times. V and J are TRBV29-1 and TRBJ2-1; 9 bases match TRBD2. V shed 2 bases and J 9 bases; nucleotides not matched to a gene: 8. Germline assignment: CDR1 SQVTM and CDR2 ANQGSEA. The CDR3 totals 14 residues. DNA of the CDR3: TGCAGCGTTGAACGGCTAGCGGGGCTCGTTGAGCAGTTCTTC. Its protein is CSVERLAGLVEQFF.

The chain is built from TRBV27 and TRBJ2-7, with 9 bases identical to TRBD2. The length of the CDR3 is 13 residues. The V and J ends lost 8 bases and 0 bases, in that order; junction bases with no gene match: 2. Germline V gene lookup returns CDR1 MNHEY and CDR2 SMNVEV (reference sequence). The CDR3 protein is CASAGGDSYEQYF. CDR3 coding DNA: TGTGCCAGCGCGGGAGGGGACTCCTACGAGCAGTACTTC.

The rearrangement links TRBV18 to TRBJ2-3, with D tentatively TRBD1 (6 bases). Trimming took off 5 bases at V and 0 bases at J, with 9 bases between the two ends. In germline, CDR1 is KGHSH, CDR2 LQKENI. The length of the CDR3 is 14 residues. The DNA for the CDR3 is TGTGCCAGCTCAGCGACAGGTAGCACAGATACGCAGTATTTT. This codes for CASSATGSTDTQYF.